The 14 T cell receptor beta chains below were found in one sample sequenced in a study of T cell responses to AZD1222 COVID-19 vaccine. TCRdb's table, derived via immunoSEQ multiplex PCR, lists solely in-frame clones and lacks some. In the table there are approximately 140,000 clones, 90% of which are singletons. This specimen consisted of peripheral blood, obtained 28 days after the second AZD1222 dose. The origin of the receptors is an adult who received the AZD1222 COVID-19 vaccine.

The DNA for the CDR3 is TGTGCCAGCAGCTTGGATCTGGGGACTGAAGCTTTCTTT. Translation: CASSLDLGTEAFF. J is TRBJ1-1 and V is TRBV5-5; D is uncertain. The CDR3 extends over 13 amino acids. V lost 0 bases to trimming and J lost 5 bases, with 8 bases between them. Germline values: CDR1 SGHKS, CDR2 YYEKEE (reference sequence).

This rearrangement joins TRBV11-2 to TRBJ2-1; 7 bases fit TRBD1. The V gene's germline CDR1 is SGHAT and CDR2 FQNNGV. V gave up 6 bases and J gave up 0 bases; unmatched junction bases: 8. The CDR3 totals 16 residues. The CDR3 loop is CASSPQGQSSYNEQFF. The DNA of the CDR3 is TGTGCCAGCAGTCCACAGGGGCAGAGCTCCTACAATGAGCAGTTCTTC.

V is TRBV11-2 and J is TRBJ2-7; D is ambiguous. Germline CDR1 is SGHAT and CDR2 is FQNNGV. The CDR3 loop spans 16 amino acids. The V gene lost 1 base and the J gene lost 4 bases, with 17 bases spanning the gap. CDR3 DNA: TGTGCCAGCAGCTTAGCCCCAGCGCCCAGAACTTACGAGCAGTACTTC. Translating gives CASSLAPAPRTYEQYF. Full variable domain (remainder filled in from reference TRBV11-2 and TRBJ2-7): EAGVAQSPRYKIIEKRQSVAFWCNPISGHATLYWYQQILGQGPKLLIQFQNNGVVDDSQLPKDRFSAERLKGVDSTLKIQPAKLEDSAVYLCASSLAPAPRTYEQYFGPGTRLTVT.

V and J are TRBV27 and TRBJ1-1; 7 bases are a match to TRBD1. The V gene's germline CDR1 is MNHEY and CDR2 SMNVEV (reference sequence). V shed 5 bases, J shed 4 bases, and the junction held 10 bases outside the gene matches. The CDR3 loop spans 15 amino acids. This CDR3 reads CASSPLGGGFTEAFF. The DNA of the CDR3 is TGTGCCAGCAGTCCCCTCGGAGGGGGCTTCACTGAAGCTTTCTTT.

The rearrangement joins TRBV3-1 (or the pseudogene TRBV3-2) to TRBJ2-5, with D unresolved. Germline V gene sequence: CDR1 LGHDT, CDR2 YNNKEL (reference sequence). V lost 2 bases to trimming and J lost 4 bases, with 14 bases between them. The CDR3 spans 15 residues. The CDR3 DNA is TGTGCCAGCAGCCAAAGGAGCCGACAAGCAGAGACCCAGTACTTC. It yields the protein CASSQRSRQAETQYF.

The sample holds one count of this clone. The CDR3 loop reads CASSSPTGAQGSDEQFF. DNA of the CDR3: TGTGCCAGCAGCTCCCCCACAGGGGCCCAAGGGTCCGATGAGCAGTTCTTC. The chain combines TRBV5-6 with TRBJ2-1; 7 positions agree with TRBD1. The J segment lost 8 bases and the V segment lost 3 bases, leaving 17 bases of the junction unmatched. Germline V gene data show CDR1 as SGHDT and CDR2 as YYEEEE. This CDR3 contains 17 residues.

J is TRBJ2-2 and V is TRBV5-1, with TRBD2 matching 12 bases. Germline values: CDR1 SGHRS, CDR2 YFSETQ. CDR3 length equals 18 residues. V lost 1 base and J lost 3; bases outside the gene matches: 7. The DNA for the CDR3 is TGCGCCAGCAGCTTGATGACTAGCGGGGGAGTGGACACCGGGGAGCTGTTTTTT. Protein: CASSLMTSGGVDTGELFF.

The chain's CDR3 is CASSVGDRGNSPLHF. DNA for the CDR3: TGTGCCAGCAGCGTAGGCGACAGGGGTAATTCACCCCTCCACTTT. This chain links TRBV9 with TRBJ1-6, with 8 bases aligning to TRBD1. From germline, CDR1 is SGDLS and CDR2 YYNGEE. The CDR3 spans 15 residues. After removal of 0 bases from V and 6 bases from J, the junction contained 2 bases not matched to a gene.

CDR3 coding DNA: TGCGCCAGCAGTGACGGGCTTAGCAATCAGCCCCAGCATTTT. Protein: CASSDGLSNQPQHF. This chain links TRBV10-2 with TRBJ1-5; unclear D gene. In germline, CDR1 is WSHSY, CDR2 SAAADI. There are 14 residues in the CDR3. The V end was cut by 3 bases, the J end by 0 bases, with 6 bases between.

This chain uses TRBV28 with TRBJ2-7, with 11 nucleotides matching TRBD1. The CDR3 has 16 residues. CDR1 is MDHEN, CDR2 SYDVKM, per germline. Unmatched junction bases numbered 3, after V lost 2 bases and J lost 0 bases. In DNA, the CDR3 is TGTGCCAGCAGTTTACTAGGGACAGGGGGCTCCTACGAGCAGTACTTC. Translated: CASSLLGTGGSYEQYF.

This chain uses TRBV7-2 with TRBJ2-1; D unclear. The CDR3 contains 15 residues. Trimming took 2 bases from V and 6 from J, leaving 14 bases between them. Germline V gene data show CDR1 as SGHTA and CDR2 as FQGNSA. The CDR3 nucleotides read TGTGCCAGCAGCTTACCCAGGTCCAATTTCAATGAGCAGTTCTTC. The encoded protein is CASSLPRSNFNEQFF.

The chain has TRBV5-5 and TRBJ1-6, with TRBD1 as a possible D gene (6 bases). Germline CDR1 and CDR2: SGHKS and YYEKEE (reference sequence). The CDR3 sequence is 18 residues long. V shed 0 bases and J shed 0 bases, with 13 bases lying between them. CDR3 nucleotide sequence: TGTGCCAGCAGCTTGGCCCTGACAGGAAGCTCCTATAATTCACCCCTCCACTTT. This gives the protein CASSLALTGSSYNSPLHF.

The J gene is TRBJ2-1, the V gene TRBV24-1, with 11 bases identical to TRBD2. Germline V CDR1 and CDR2: KGHDR, SFDVKD. V lost 2 bases to trimming and J lost 10 bases; unmatched junction nucleotides: 9. CDR3 length: 16 amino acids. CDR3 DNA sequence: TGTGCCACCAGTGATTCTCGACTAGCGGGGTTTGACGAGCAGTTCTTC. It translates to CATSDSRLAGFDEQFF.

The rearrangement uses TRBV6-6 and TRBJ1-2; D possibly corresponds to TRBD1 (6 bases). There are 14 residues in the CDR3. The V end lost 5 bases, the J end lost 3 bases, and 13 bases lay between the germline ends. The germline CDR1 and CDR2 sequences are MNHNY and SVGAGI (reference sequence). CDR3 sequence (DNA): TGTGCCAGCAGTAGACGGGGGGCTGACTATGGCTACACCTTC. It codes for CASSRRGADYGYTF.